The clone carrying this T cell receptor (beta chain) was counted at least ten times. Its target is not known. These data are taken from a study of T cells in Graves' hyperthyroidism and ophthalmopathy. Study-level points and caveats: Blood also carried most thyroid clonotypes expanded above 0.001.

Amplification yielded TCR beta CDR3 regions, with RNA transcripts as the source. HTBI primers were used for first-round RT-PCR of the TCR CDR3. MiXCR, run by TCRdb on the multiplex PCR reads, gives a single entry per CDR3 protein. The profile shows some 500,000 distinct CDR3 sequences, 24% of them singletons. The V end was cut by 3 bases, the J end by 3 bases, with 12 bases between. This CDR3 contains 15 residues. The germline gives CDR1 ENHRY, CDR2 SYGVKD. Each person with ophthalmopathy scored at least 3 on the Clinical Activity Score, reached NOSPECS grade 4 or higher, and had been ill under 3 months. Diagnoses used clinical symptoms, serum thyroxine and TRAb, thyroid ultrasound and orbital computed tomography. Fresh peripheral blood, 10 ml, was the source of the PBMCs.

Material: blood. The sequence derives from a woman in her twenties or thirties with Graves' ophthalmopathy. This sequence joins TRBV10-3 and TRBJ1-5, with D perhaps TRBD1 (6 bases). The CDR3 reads CAISESDRNNQPQHF. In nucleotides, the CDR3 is TGTGCCATCAGTGAATCGGACAGAAACAATCAGCCCCAGCATTTT.